This TCR beta chain derives from a study of neurological immune-mediated disorders. This clonotype was counted many times. V was pared by 5 bases and J by 1 base, with 11 bases between. This CDR3 spans 14 amino acids. Germline V gene data show CDR1 as DFQATT and CDR2 as SNEGSKA (reference sequence). TCRdb recomputed calls from the 5' RACE reads with MiXCR, one row per CDR3 protein. The sample consists of around 20,000 distinct CDR3 sequences, around 9.3% of them appearing once. The chain employs TRBV20-1 and TRBJ2-2; D possibly corresponds to TRBD1 (8 bases). The clonotype comes from a woman aged 55-69 years with HTLV-1-associated myelopathy (HAM/TSP). Material for sequencing was PBMCs. CDR3 nucleotide sequence: TGCAGTGCTTACAGGGGGGGGAACACCGGGGAGCTGTTTTTT. It yields the protein CSAYRGGNTGELFF.